This T cell receptor (beta chain) was captured in a study of cytomegalovirus exposure and HLA in healthy donors. The PCR had 60 Vbeta and 13 Jbeta primers. Assay: immunoSEQ multiplex PCR; the TCRdb copy retains only in-frame clones and omits some. The sample yields 120,000 to 150,000 clones, 80% to 90% seen once. Notes on the study in general: Most TCR sequences proved rare, with some public TCRs found in many donors. More clonal expansion characterized HLA-associated TCR beta chains than equally common others in a later analysis.

The V gene's germline CDR1 is SNHLY and CDR2 FYNNEI. Trimming pared 1 base from V and 0 bases from J, leaving 10 bases between. This CDR3 has 16 residues. About this clone itself: Its antigen remains unidentified.

The TCR was taken from a boy aged 2 to 9 in good health and CMV-seronegative. Sequencing was done on a sample of PBMCs. The V and J genes are TRBV2 and TRBJ2-4, with D perhaps TRBD2 (6 bases). In DNA form, the CDR3 reads TGTGCCAGCAGTGAAGGGTGGGGAGGAGCCAAAAACATTCAGTACTTC. It codes for CASSEGWGGAKNIQYF.